Each of the 8 T cell receptor beta chains below was sequenced from the same sample in a study of blood T cell repertoires in COVID-19. TCRdb keeps only in-frame clones here, not all; method: immunoSEQ multiplex PCR. The table lists 400,000 or so clones, less than 95% of them singletons. The material sequenced was PBMCs or T cells enriched from blood (not recorded which). These receptors were taken from a young man who had recovered from COVID-19.

CDR3 protein: CASSLQQGEAFF. The CDR3 DNA sequence: TGTGCCAGCAGCCTCCAACAGGGGGAAGCTTTCTTT. The chain employs TRBV28 and TRBJ1-1, with TRBD1 matching 7 bases. The germline CDR1 and CDR2 sequences are MDHEN and SYDVKM. This CDR3 spans 12 amino acids. The junction had 6 bases not matched to a gene; V was cut back by 6 bases and J by 8 bases.

The rearrangement joins TRBV5-5 to TRBJ1-1; TRBD1 is a possible D gene (5 bases). From germline, CDR1 is SGHKS and CDR2 YYEKEE (reference sequence). This CDR3 comprises 15 residues. V was clipped by 2 bases and J by 4 bases, with 15 bases between them. This CDR3 is CASSFGQGLRTEAFF. The CDR3 DNA reads as TGTGCCAGCAGCTTCGGCCAGGGTCTACGCACTGAAGCTTTCTTT.

V gene TRBV14 combines with J gene TRBJ2-1, with D possibly matching TRBD2 (5 bases). Germline V gene lookup returns CDR1 SGHDN and CDR2 FVKESK. V was shortened by 1 base and J by 10 bases, with 14 bases between the two germline ends. This CDR3 has 14 residues. The CDR3 DNA is TGTGCCAGCAGCCAAGGTGTAGCGACTTTGGAGCAGTTCTTC. The encoded protein is CASSQGVATLEQFF.

In this sample, this clone turned up once. V gene TRBV9 combines with J gene TRBJ2-7, with D possibly being TRBD2 (5 bases). From germline, CDR1 is SGDLS and CDR2 YYNGEE. CDR3 length equals 14 residues. The V end lost 3 bases, the J end lost 3 bases, and 13 bases lay between the germline ends. The CDR3 is CASSDEGMGYEQYF. Written as DNA, the CDR3 is TGTGCCAGCAGCGATGAGGGAATGGGCTACGAGCAGTACTTC.

The chain recombines TRBV2 with TRBJ1-1; 9 nucleotides line up with TRBD1. The length of the CDR3 is 10 residues. V trimming: 8 bases; J trimming: 11 bases; junction bases outside the gene matches: 3. The germline CDR1 and CDR2 sequences are SNHLY and FYNNEI. CDR3 sequence: CASGTGPAFF. The CDR3 coding sequence is TGTGCCAGCGGGACAGGGCCGGCTTTCTTT.

The J gene is TRBJ2-5, the V gene TRBV5-1; TRBD1 might be the D (6 bases). Germline V gives CDR1 SGHRS, CDR2 YFSETQ. Trimming removed 4 bases at V and 1 base at J, with 11 bases between. This CDR3 region has 14 residues. The CDR3 bases are TGCGCCAGCAGCGTCACAGGGAGCCAAGAGACCCAGTACTTC. It encodes CASSVTGSQETQYF. Based on the CDR3 plus reference TRBV5-1 and TRBJ2-5, the full variable domain is KAGVTQTPRYLIKTRGQQVTLSCSPISGHRSVSWYQQTPGQGLQFLFEYFSETQRNKGNFPGRFSGRQFSNSRSEMNVSTLELGDSALYLCASSVTGSQETQYFGPGTRLLVL.

The chain joins TRBV27 to TRBJ2-1; 12 nucleotides match TRBD2. Germline V gene data show CDR1 as MNHEY and CDR2 as SMNVEV (reference sequence). The CDR3 spans 15 residues. The trim removed 5 bases at V and 8 bases at J, leaving 7 bases unmatched. The CDR3 sequence is CASSTSGRKSDEQFF. CDR3 coding DNA: TGTGCCAGCAGTACTAGCGGGAGGAAGTCAGATGAGCAGTTCTTC.

The V gene is TRBV18, the J gene TRBJ1-4; D perhaps matches TRBD1 (5 bases). This CDR3 comprises 15 residues. V lost 6 bases and J 0 bases, leaving 11 bases between the germline ends. In germline, CDR1 is KGHSH, CDR2 LQKENI. This chain's CDR3 is CASSPGTPTNEKLFF. CDR3 bases: TGTGCCAGCTCGCCCGGGACTCCAACTAATGAAAAACTGTTTTTT.